The sequence of this T cell receptor beta chain was determined in a study of blood T cell repertoires in COVID-19. On the study more broadly: Researchers got acute and convalescent COVID-19 samples from the United States, Italy and Spain.

Assignment of participants to cohorts was predicated upon participant-reported clinical history. Authors' analysis steps: Nucleated cell number was recorded as an estimate derived from reference gene primer amplification. Sequencing was performed with immunoSEQ multiplex PCR; in TCRdb, only in-frame clones are kept and a portion is missing. V and J calls and clone size come straight from that table; D and trimming were deduced from the DNA. Here the sample spans some 310,000 clones, roughly 91% being singletons. Trimming removed 8 bases from V and 7 bases from J; junction bases left unmatched: 14. The CDR3 covers 15 residues. CDR1 and CDR2 from the germline V gene are WNHNN and SYGVQD (reference sequence).

This rearrangement joins TRBV10-1 to TRBJ1-3; TRBD1 matches at 7 bases. Material for sequencing was PBMCs or T cells enriched from blood (not recorded which). The TCR comes from a woman in her 30s who had recovered from COVID-19. The CDR3 DNA is TGCGCCAGCGGGTCGGGACAGCCTACGAGGAACACCATATATTTT. It yields the protein CASGSGQPTRNTIYF.